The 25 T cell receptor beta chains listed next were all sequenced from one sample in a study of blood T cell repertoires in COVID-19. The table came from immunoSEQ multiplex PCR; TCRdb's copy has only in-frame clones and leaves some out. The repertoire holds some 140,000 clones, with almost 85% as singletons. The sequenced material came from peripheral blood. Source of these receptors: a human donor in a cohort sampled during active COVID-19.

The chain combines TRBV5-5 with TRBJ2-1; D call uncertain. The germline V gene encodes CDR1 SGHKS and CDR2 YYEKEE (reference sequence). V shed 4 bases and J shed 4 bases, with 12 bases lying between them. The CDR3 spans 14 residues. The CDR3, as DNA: TGTGCCAGCAGCCGAGATCCATTGTACAATGAGCAGTTCTTC. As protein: CASSRDPLYNEQFF.

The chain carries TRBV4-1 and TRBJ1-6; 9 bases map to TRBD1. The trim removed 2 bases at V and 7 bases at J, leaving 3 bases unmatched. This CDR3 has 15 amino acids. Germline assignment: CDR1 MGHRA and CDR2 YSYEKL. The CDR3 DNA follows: TGCGCCAGCAGCCAAACGACAGGGGGAAATTCACCCCTCCACTTT. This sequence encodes CASSQTTGGNSPLHF.

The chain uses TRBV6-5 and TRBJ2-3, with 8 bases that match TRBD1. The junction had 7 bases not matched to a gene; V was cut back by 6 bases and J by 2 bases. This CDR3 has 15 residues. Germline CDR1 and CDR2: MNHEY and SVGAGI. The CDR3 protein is CASRGQARHTDTQYF. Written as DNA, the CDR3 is TGTGCCAGCAGGGGACAGGCGCGTCACACAGATACGCAGTATTTT.

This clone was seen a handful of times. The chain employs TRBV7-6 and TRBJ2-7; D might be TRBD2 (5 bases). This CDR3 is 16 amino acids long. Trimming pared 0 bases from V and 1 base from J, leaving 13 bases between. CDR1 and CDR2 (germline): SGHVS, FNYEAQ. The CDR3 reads CASSLAAAGQSYEQYF. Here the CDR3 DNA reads TGTGCCAGCAGCTTAGCAGCGGCAGGCCAATCCTACGAGCAGTACTTC. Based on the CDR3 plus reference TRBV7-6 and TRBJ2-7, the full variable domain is GAGVSQSPRYKVTKRGQDVALRCDPISGHVSLYWYRQALGQGPEFLTYFNYEAQQDKSGLPNDRFSAERPEGSISTLTIQRTEQRDSAMYRCASSLAAAGQSYEQYFGPGTRLTVT.

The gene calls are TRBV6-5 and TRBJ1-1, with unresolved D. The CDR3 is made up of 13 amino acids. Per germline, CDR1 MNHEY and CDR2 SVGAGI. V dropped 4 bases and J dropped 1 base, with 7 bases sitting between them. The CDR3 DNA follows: TGTGCCAGCAGTTCTCCGGGGAACACTGAAGCTTTCTTT. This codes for CASSSPGNTEAFF.

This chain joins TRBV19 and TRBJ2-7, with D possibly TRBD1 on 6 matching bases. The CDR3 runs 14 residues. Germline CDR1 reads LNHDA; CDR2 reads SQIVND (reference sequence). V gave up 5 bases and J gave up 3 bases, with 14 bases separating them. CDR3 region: CASSSRDTFYEQYF. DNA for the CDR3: TGTGCCAGTAGTTCCCGGGACACCTTCTACGAGCAGTACTTC.

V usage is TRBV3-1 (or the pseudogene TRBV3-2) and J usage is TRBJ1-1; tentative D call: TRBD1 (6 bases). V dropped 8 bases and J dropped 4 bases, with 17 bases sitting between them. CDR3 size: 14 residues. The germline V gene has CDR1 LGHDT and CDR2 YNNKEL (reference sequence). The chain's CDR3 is CASGEGGVSTEAFF. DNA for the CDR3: TGTGCCAGCGGAGAGGGGGGGGTGAGCACTGAAGCTTTCTTT.

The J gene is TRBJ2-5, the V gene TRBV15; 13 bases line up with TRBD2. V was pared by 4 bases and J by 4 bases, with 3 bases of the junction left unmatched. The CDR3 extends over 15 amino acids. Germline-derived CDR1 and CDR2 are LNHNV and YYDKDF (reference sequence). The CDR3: CATSMGLAGLETQYF. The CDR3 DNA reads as TGTGCCACCAGCATGGGACTAGCGGGGTTAGAGACCCAGTACTTC.

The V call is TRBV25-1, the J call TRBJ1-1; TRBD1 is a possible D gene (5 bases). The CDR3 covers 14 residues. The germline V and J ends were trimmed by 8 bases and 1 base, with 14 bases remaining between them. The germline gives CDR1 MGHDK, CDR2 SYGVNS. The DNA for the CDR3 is TGTGCCAGCGGGGAGGCCGGGGGGAACACTGAAGCTTTCTTT. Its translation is CASGEAGGNTEAFF.

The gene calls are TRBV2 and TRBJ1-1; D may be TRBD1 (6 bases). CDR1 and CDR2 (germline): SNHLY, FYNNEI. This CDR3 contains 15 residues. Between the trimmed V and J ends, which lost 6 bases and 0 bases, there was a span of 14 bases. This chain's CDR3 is CASSPGQSMNTEAFF. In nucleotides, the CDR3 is TGTGCCAGCAGCCCTGGACAGAGCATGAACACTGAAGCTTTCTTT.

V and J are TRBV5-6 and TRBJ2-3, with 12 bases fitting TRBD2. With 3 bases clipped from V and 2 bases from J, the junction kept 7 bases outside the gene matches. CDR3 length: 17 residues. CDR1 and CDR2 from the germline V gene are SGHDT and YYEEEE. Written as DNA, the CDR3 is TGTGCCAGCAGCTATACTAGCGGGGGGACGTACACAGATACGCAGTATTTT. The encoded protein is CASSYTSGGTYTDTQYF.

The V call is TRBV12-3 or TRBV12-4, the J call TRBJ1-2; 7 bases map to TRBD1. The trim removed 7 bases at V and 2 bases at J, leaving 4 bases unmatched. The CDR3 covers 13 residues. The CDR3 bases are TGTGCCAGCACCCCGACAGGGAACTATGGCTACACCTTC. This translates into CASTPTGNYGYTF.

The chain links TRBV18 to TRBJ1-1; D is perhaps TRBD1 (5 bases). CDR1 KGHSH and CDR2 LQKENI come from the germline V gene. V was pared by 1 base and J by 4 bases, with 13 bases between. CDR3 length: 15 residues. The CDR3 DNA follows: TGTGCCAGCTCACCACGGTCAGGGTTGGGCACTGAAGCTTTCTTT. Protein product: CASSPRSGLGTEAFF.

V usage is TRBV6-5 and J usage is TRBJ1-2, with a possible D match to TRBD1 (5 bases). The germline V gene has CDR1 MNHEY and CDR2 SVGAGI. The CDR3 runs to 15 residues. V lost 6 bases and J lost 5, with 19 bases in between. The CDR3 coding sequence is TGTGCCAGCAGGGGCGGGGGGGTGAGAAGTTATGGCTACACCTTC. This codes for CASRGGGVRSYGYTF.

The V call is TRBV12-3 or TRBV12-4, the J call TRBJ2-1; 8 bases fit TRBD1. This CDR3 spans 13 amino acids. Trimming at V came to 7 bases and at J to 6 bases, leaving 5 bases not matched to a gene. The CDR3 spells CASKLGQVNEQFF. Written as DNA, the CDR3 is TGTGCCAGCAAACTGGGACAGGTCAATGAGCAGTTCTTC.

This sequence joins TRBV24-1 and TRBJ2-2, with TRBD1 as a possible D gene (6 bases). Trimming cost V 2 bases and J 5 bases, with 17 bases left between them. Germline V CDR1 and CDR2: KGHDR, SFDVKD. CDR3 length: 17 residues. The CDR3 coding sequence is TGTGCCACCAGTGATTGTGACAGGTTATTTGGGACCGGGGAGCTGTTTTTT. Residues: CATSDCDRLFGTGELFF.

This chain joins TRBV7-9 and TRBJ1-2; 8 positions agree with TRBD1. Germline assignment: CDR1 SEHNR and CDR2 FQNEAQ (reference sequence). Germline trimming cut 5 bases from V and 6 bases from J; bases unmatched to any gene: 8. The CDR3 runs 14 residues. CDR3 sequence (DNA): TGTGCCAGCAGCCGCCCACGGACAGGGAATGGCTACACCTTC. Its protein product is CASSRPRTGNGYTF. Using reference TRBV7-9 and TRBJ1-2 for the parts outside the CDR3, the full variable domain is DTGVSQNPRHKITKRGQNVTFRCDPISEHNRLYWYRQTLGQGPEFLTYFQNEAQLEKSRLLSDRFSAERPKGSFSTLEIQRTEQGDSAMYLCASSRPRTGNGYTFGSGTRLTVV.

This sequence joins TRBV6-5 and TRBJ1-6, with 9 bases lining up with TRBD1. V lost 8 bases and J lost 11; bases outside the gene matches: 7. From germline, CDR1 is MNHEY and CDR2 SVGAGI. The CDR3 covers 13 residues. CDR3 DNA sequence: TGTGCCAGCTGGGACAGGGTAAATCCACCCCTCCACTTT. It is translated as CASWDRVNPPLHF.

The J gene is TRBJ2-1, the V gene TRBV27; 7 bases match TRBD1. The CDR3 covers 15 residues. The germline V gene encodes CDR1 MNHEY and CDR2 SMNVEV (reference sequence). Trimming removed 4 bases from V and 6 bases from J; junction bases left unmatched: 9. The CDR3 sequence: CASSSFGDRSNEQFF. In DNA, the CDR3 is TGTGCCAGCAGTTCATTCGGGGACAGATCCAATGAGCAGTTCTTC.

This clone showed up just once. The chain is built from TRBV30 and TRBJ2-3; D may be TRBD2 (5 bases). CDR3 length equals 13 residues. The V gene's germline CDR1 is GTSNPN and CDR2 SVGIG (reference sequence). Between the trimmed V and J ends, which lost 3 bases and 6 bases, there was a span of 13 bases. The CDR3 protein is CAWRIAGGDTQYF. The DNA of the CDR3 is TGTGCCTGGAGGATAGCAGGCGGGGATACGCAGTATTTT.

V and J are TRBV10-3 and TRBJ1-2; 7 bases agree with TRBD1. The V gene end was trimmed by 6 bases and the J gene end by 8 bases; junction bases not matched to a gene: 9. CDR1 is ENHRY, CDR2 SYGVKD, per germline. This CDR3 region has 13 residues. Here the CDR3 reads CAISPDRVLGYTF. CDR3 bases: TGTGCCATCAGCCCTGACAGGGTCCTCGGCTACACCTTC.

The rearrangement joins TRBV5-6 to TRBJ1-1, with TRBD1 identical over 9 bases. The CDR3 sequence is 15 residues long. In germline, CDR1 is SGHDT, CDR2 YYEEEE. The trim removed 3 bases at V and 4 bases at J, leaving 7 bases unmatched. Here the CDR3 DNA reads TGTGCCAGCAGCTCGCTGGACAGGGGAGCCACTGAAGCTTTCTTT. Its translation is CASSSLDRGATEAFF.

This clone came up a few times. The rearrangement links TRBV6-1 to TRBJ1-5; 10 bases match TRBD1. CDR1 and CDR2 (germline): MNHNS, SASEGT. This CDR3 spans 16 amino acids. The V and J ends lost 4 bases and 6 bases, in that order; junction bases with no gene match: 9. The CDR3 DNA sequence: TGTGCCAGCAGTGTCCAAGACAGGGGGCCTGGTCAGCCCCAGCATTTT. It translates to CASSVQDRGPGQPQHF.

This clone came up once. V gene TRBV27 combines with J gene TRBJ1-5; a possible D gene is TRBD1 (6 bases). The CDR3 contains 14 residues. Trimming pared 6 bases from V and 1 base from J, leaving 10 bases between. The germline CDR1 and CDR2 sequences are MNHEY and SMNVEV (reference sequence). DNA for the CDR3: TGTGCCAGCAGGAAAGGACAGAGCAATCAGCCCCAGCATTTT. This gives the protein CASRKGQSNQPQHF.

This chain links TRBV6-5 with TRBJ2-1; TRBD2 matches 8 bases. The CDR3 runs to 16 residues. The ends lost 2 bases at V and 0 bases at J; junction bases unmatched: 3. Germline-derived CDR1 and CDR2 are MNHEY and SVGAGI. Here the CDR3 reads CASSYSGGISYNEQFF. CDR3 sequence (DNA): TGTGCCAGCAGTTACAGCGGGGGAATCTCCTACAATGAGCAGTTCTTC.